Detailed here is one T cell receptor (beta chain). Source study methods: Amplification from reference gene primers served as the basis for estimated nucleated cell counts. The method was immunoSEQ multiplex PCR; TCRdb's version includes in-frame clones alone and lacks a portion of them. Clonal size and the V and J genes are those of that table, whereas D and trimming came from the DNA. The repertoire includes under 300,000 clones, approximately 80% of them detected once, and around 3.3% sits in the top ten. The data belong to a study of blood T cell repertoires in COVID-19. On the study more broadly: Samples of COVID-19 (acute and convalescent) were obtained from the United States, Italy and Spain. From T cells, B-cell-depleted T cells, or PBMCs came the material, which was cDNA or gDNA.

Specimen: peripheral blood. The sequence was obtained from a woman aged 18-29 years with acute or convalescent COVID-19.

The DNA for the CDR3 is TGTGCCAGCAGTTCGTGGAGAGGGGGTACGGATCAGCCCCAGCATTTT. Translating gives CASSSWRGGTDQPQHF. The chain combines TRBV28 with TRBJ1-5, with D perhaps matching TRBD1 (6 bases). Trimming took 4 bases from V and 5 from J, leaving 18 bases between them. In germline, CDR1 is MDHEN, CDR2 SYDVKM. The CDR3 spans 16 residues.